These 26 T cell receptor beta chains originate from one sample sequenced in a study of blood T cell repertoires in COVID-19. Repertoires were generated with immunoSEQ multiplex PCR, while TCRdb's copy carries only in-frame clones and drops some. The sample carries about 38,000 clones, nearly 90% recorded once. The source material was peripheral blood. These receptors were taken from a man aged 55 to 69 with COVID-19, enrolled during active disease.

This sequence joins TRBV6-5 and TRBJ2-1; 11 positions agree with TRBD2. The germline V gene has CDR1 MNHEY and CDR2 SVGAGI. Trimming cost V 10 bases and J 4 bases; bases outside gene matches: 0. The CDR3 spans 12 residues. CDR3 amino acids: CATSGRYNEQFF. DNA of the CDR3: TGTGCCACTAGCGGGAGGTACAATGAGCAGTTCTTC.

The chain has TRBV18 and TRBJ1-6; the D gene is possibly TRBD1 (5 bases). Trimming stripped 4 bases from V and 8 bases from J, with 9 bases between. The CDR3 is 13 amino acids. Germline CDR1 and CDR2: KGHSH and LQKENI. For the CDR3, the DNA is TGTGCCAGCTCACTGGGGGGGGATTCACCCCTCCACTTT. Translating gives CASSLGGDSPLHF.

The rearrangement links TRBV9 to TRBJ2-1; 11 bases line up with TRBD2. This CDR3 comprises 16 residues. J gave up 4 bases and V 4 bases, and 7 bases lay outside the gene matches. Looked up from germline, CDR1 is SGDLS and CDR2 is YYNGEE. The CDR3 sequence is CASSPTSGRKYNEQFF. Written as DNA, the CDR3 is TGTGCCAGCAGCCCAACTAGCGGGAGAAAGTACAATGAGCAGTTCTTC.

This chain uses TRBV7-8 with TRBJ2-7; 11 positions match TRBD2. Trimming at V came to 8 bases and at J to 4 bases, leaving 7 bases not matched to a gene. The CDR3 extends over 14 amino acids. Germline V gives CDR1 SGHVS, CDR2 FQNEAQ. The CDR3 loop is CASSRLAGPYEQYF. In DNA, the CDR3 is TGTGCCAGCTCCCGACTAGCGGGACCTTACGAGCAGTACTTC.

The chain has TRBV30 and TRBJ2-7; possible D gene TRBD2, 6 bases. From germline, CDR1 is GTSNPN and CDR2 SVGIG (reference sequence). V was pared by 3 bases and J by 4 bases, with 25 bases between. CDR3 size: 17 residues. The CDR3 coding sequence is TGTGCCTGGAGGGGACCCTTGGGGCCGGGGGAGCGTTACGAGCAGTACTTC. As protein: CAWRGPLGPGERYEQYF.

The V gene is TRBV9, the J gene TRBJ2-3; D perhaps matches TRBD1 (6 bases). Germline loops: CDR1 SGDLS, CDR2 YYNGEE. The CDR3 contains 15 residues. Trimming pared 4 bases from V and 2 bases from J, leaving 14 bases between. This CDR3 reads CASSTQDSPTDTQYF. In DNA, the CDR3 is TGTGCCAGCAGCACCCAGGACAGCCCCACAGATACGCAGTATTTT.

This clone was recorded only once. The rearrangement joins TRBV12-3 or TRBV12-4 to TRBJ2-7; possible D gene TRBD2, 5 bases. The CDR3 length is 12 residues. Between the trimmed V and J ends, which lost 6 bases and 4 bases, there was a span of 10 bases. Here the CDR3 reads CASSRTEYEQYF. CDR3 coding DNA: TGTGCCAGCAGCAGGACTGAATACGAGCAGTACTTC.

The rearrangement links TRBV18 to TRBJ2-2; D might be TRBD1 (6 bases). This CDR3 has 16 amino acids. The germline V and J ends were trimmed by 5 bases and 1 base, with 14 bases remaining between them. Germline values: CDR1 KGHSH, CDR2 LQKENI. CDR3 protein: CASSSRTDLNTGELFF. The CDR3 DNA reads TGTGCCAGCTCATCCCGGACAGACCTGAACACCGGGGAGCTGTTTTTT.

The chain has TRBV19 and TRBJ2-7; 11 nucleotides agree with TRBD2. Germline CDR1 LNHDA, CDR2 SQIVND (reference sequence). The CDR3 is made up of 15 amino acids. Trimming took 4 bases from V and 4 from J; bases not matched to a gene: 6. CDR3 sequence reads: CASSTTSGSLYEQYF. CDR3 coding DNA: TGTGCCAGTAGTACAACTAGCGGGAGTCTTTACGAGCAGTACTTC.

The chain employs TRBV9 and TRBJ2-3, with D perhaps matching TRBD1 (6 bases). The CDR3 loop spans 14 amino acids. V gave up 0 bases and J gave up 4 bases, with 9 bases separating them. In germline, CDR1 is SGDLS, CDR2 YYNGEE. The CDR3: CASSVGRTADTQYF. The CDR3 nucleotides read TGTGCCAGCAGCGTAGGGCGGACAGCAGATACGCAGTATTTT.

The chain joins TRBV11-3 to TRBJ2-7; maybe TRBD2 (6 bases). V lost 1 base to trimming and J lost 0 bases, with 13 bases between them. CDR3 size: 16 residues. The germline V gene encodes CDR1 SGHNT and CDR2 YENEEA. The CDR3 DNA reads TGTGCCAGCAGCTTAGGTGGAGGGCCGAGCTCCTACGAGCAGTACTTC. This encodes CASSLGGGPSSYEQYF.

This clone has only one observation. This chain links TRBV4-2 with TRBJ2-7, with D perhaps matching TRBD1 (5 bases). Trimming stripped 0 bases from V and 7 bases from J, with 13 bases between. The CDR3 covers 14 residues. The germline V gene encodes CDR1 LGHNA and CDR2 YNFKEQ. The CDR3 is CASSQDGALGEQYF. The CDR3 nucleotides are TGTGCCAGCAGCCAAGATGGGGCCCTTGGAGAGCAGTACTTC.

The rearrangement joins TRBV5-1 to TRBJ1-6, with 7 positions matching TRBD1. This CDR3 contains 14 residues. V lost 1 base, J lost 6 bases, and 1 base stayed unmatched. The V gene's germline CDR1 is SGHRS and CDR2 YFSETQ. CDR3 DNA: TGCGCCAGCAGCTTGTCAGGGGGTAATTCACCCCTCCACTTT. Amino acid sequence: CASSLSGGNSPLHF.

The rearrangement uses TRBV19 and TRBJ2-7, with a weak D call TRBD1 (6 bases). The CDR3 is made up of 17 amino acids. The germline V gene has CDR1 LNHDA and CDR2 SQIVND (reference sequence). The ends were cut back, 3 bases at V and 0 bases at J, with 18 bases in the middle. CDR3 sequence reads: CASSIASGDTHSYEQYF. The CDR3 coding sequence is TGTGCCAGTAGTATTGCCTCCGGGGACACCCACTCCTACGAGCAGTACTTC. Full variable domain (outside the CDR3, taken from reference TRBV19 and TRBJ2-7): DGGITQSPKYLFRKEGQNVTLSCEQNLNHDAMYWYRQDPGQGLRLIYYSQIVNDFQKGDIAEGYSVSREKKESFPLTVTSAQKNPTAFYLCASSIASGDTHSYEQYFGPGTRLTVT.

The rearrangement links TRBV5-1 to TRBJ1-2; a possible D gene is TRBD1 (5 bases). Germline lookup yields CDR1 SGHRS and CDR2 YFSETQ. The CDR3 consists of 14 residues. The V end was cut by 6 bases, the J end by 4 bases, with 16 bases between. CDR3 coding DNA: TGCGCCAGCAAGTCCCTAAGGGGCGGCTATGGCTACACCTTC. Its translation is CASKSLRGGYGYTF.

The chain joins TRBV5-4 to TRBJ1-1; D may be TRBD1 (5 bases). The CDR3 runs 13 residues. Trimming took off 3 bases at V and 4 bases at J, with 10 bases between the two ends. Per germline, CDR1 SGHNT and CDR2 YYREEE (reference sequence). The CDR3 spells CASSSGGVTEAFF. In DNA, the CDR3 is TGTGCCAGCAGCTCCGGGGGGGTCACTGAAGCTTTCTTT.

This clone appeared a single time. The chain couples TRBV5-4 to TRBJ2-4; maybe TRBD2 (6 bases). The CDR3 sequence is 15 residues long. Deletions cut 4 bases from V and 0 bases from J, with 11 bases between. CDR1 and CDR2 (germline): SGHNT, YYREEE (reference sequence). CDR3 protein: CASSSPGLAKNIQYF. As DNA, the CDR3 is TGTGCCAGCAGCAGCCCGGGACTAGCCAAAAACATTCAGTACTTC.

The CDR3 reads CASSPRGGLTDTQYF. The CDR3 DNA reads as TGTGCCAGCAGCCCGAGAGGCGGACTCACAGATACGCAGTATTTT. The chain has TRBV7-7 and TRBJ2-3, with D tentatively TRBD2 (5 bases). CDR1 is SSHAT and CDR2 is FNYEAQ in the germline V gene (reference sequence). The CDR3 sequence is 15 residues long. The V end was cut by 5 bases, the J end by 2 bases, with 14 bases between.

The CDR3 is CASSWRGNTEAFF. In nucleotides, the CDR3 is TGTGCCAGCAGTTGGAGGGGGAACACTGAAGCTTTCTTT. The chain combines TRBV28 with TRBJ1-1, with D possibly matching TRBD1 (5 bases). CDR3 length: 13 residues. The ends were cut back, 4 bases at V and 1 base at J, with 7 bases in the middle. Per the germline V gene, CDR1 is MDHEN and CDR2 is SYDVKM.

This sequence joins TRBV28 and TRBJ1-1; D is undetermined. The CDR3 consists of 11 residues. The germline CDR1 and CDR2 sequences are MDHEN and SYDVKM. With 5 bases removed from V and 8 bases from J, the gap between germline ends came to 9 bases. The CDR3 region is CASSRTGEAFF. CDR3 bases: TGTGCCAGCAGTCGGACGGGAGAAGCTTTCTTT. Combining the CDR3 with reference TRBV28 and TRBJ1-1 gives the whole variable domain DVKVTQSSRYLVKRTGEKVFLECVQDMDHENMFWYRQDPGLGLRLIYFSYDVKMKEKGDIPEGYSVSREKKERFSLILESASTNQTSMYLCASSRTGEAFFGQGTRLTVV.

The chain combines TRBV7-8 with TRBJ1-1; D unclear. Germline lookup yields CDR1 SGHVS and CDR2 FQNEAQ. V lost 5 bases and J lost 0, with 7 bases in between. The CDR3 totals 13 residues. The DNA of the CDR3 is TGTGCCAGCAGCCGCTCTATGAACACTGAAGCTTTCTTT. Translating it yields CASSRSMNTEAFF. Full variable domain (outside the CDR3, taken from reference TRBV7-8 and TRBJ1-1): GAGVSQSPRYKVAKRGQDVALRCDPISGHVSLFWYQQALGQGPEFLTYFQNEAQLDKSGLPSDRFFAERPEGSVSTLKIQRTQQEDSAVYLCASSRSMNTEAFFGQGTRLTVV.

The chain recombines TRBV5-5 with TRBJ2-2, with a possible D match to TRBD2 (6 bases). Germline CDR1 is SGHKS and CDR2 is YYEKEE (reference sequence). The CDR3 has 15 amino acids. The ends were cut back, 7 bases at V and 3 bases at J, with 16 bases in the middle. CDR3 DNA: TGTGCCAGCTCCCCCCCGGGAGAGGACACCGGGGAGCTGTTTTTT. It translates to CASSPPGEDTGELFF.

V usage is TRBV29-1 and J usage is TRBJ2-5; 10 positions match TRBD2. The CDR3 contains 17 residues. J gave up 2 bases and V 8 bases, and 17 bases lay outside the gene matches. Germline CDR1 reads SQVTM; CDR2 reads ANQGSEA. CDR3 in amino acids: CSRQSGLAGDLQETQYF. The CDR3 DNA reads TGCAGCCGACAATCGGGGCTAGCGGGGGACCTACAAGAGACCCAGTACTTC.

This rearrangement joins TRBV28 to TRBJ1-5; 9 bases agree with TRBD1. Trimming took 11 bases from V and 5 from J; bases not matched to a gene: 4. The germline V gene has CDR1 MDHEN and CDR2 SYDVKM. CDR3 length equals 12 residues. The CDR3 nucleotides are TGTGCCGCCACAGGGGGCGATCAGCCCCAGCATTTT. Translated, it gives CAATGGDQPQHF.

This chain connects TRBV6-1 to TRBJ1-2; D remains ambiguous. Per germline, CDR1 MNHNS and CDR2 SASEGT. V was shortened by 1 base and J by 3 bases, with 6 bases between the two germline ends. This CDR3 has 13 residues. As DNA, the CDR3 is TGTGCCAGCAGTGAAGGCGGGGACTATGGCTACACCTTC. This encodes CASSEGGDYGYTF.

This chain joins TRBV5-1 and TRBJ2-5; 10 bases fit TRBD1. V was pared by 4 bases and J by 1 base, with 10 bases of the junction left unmatched. CDR3 length equals 17 residues. Germline CDR1 reads SGHRS; CDR2 reads YFSETQ. The CDR3 region is CASSPSRDRGFQETQYF. The DNA of the CDR3 is TGCGCCAGCAGCCCGTCCCGGGACAGGGGTTTCCAAGAGACCCAGTACTTC. The full variable domain, with the rest looked up from reference TRBV5-1 and TRBJ2-5, is KAGVTQTPRYLIKTRGQQVTLSCSPISGHRSVSWYQQTPGQGLQFLFEYFSETQRNKGNFPGRFSGRQFSNSRSEMNVSTLELGDSALYLCASSPSRDRGFQETQYFGPGTRLLVL.